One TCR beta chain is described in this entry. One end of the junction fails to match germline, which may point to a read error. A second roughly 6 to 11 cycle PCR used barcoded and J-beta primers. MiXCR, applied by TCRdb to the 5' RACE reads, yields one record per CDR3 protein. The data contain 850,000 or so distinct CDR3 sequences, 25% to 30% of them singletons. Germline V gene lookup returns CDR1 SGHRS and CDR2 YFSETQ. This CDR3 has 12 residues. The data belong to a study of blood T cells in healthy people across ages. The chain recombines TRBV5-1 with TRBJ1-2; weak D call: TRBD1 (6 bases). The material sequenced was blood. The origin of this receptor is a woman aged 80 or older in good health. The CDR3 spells CANSLQGYGYTF. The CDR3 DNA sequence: TGCGCCAACAGCTTACAGGGATATGGCTACACCTTC.